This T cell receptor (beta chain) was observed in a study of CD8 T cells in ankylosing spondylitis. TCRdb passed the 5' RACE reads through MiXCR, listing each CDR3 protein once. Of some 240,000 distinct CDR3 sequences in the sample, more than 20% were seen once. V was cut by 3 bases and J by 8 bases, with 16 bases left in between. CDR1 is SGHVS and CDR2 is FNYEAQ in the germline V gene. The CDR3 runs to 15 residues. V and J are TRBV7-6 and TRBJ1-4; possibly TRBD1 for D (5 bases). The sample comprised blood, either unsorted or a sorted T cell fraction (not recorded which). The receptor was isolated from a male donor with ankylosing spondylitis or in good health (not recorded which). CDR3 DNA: TGTGCCAGCAGCTTGGGACGCCGTATACACGAAAAACTGTTTTTT. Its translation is CASSLGRRIHEKLFF. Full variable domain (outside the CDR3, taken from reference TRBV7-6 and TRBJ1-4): GAGVSQSPRYKVTKRGQDVALRCDPISGHVSLYWYRQALGQGPEFLTYFNYEAQQDKSGLPNDRFSAERPEGSISTLTIQRTEQRDSAMYRCASSLGRRIHEKLFFGSGTQLSVL.